The clone carrying this T cell receptor (beta chain) was seen only a few times. The entry originates in a study of blood T cell repertoires in COVID-19. Sequencing was performed with immunoSEQ multiplex PCR; in TCRdb, only in-frame clones are kept and a portion is missing. Of about 110,000 clones in the sample, approximately 86% were seen once. CDR1 is SGHRS and CDR2 is YFSETQ in the germline V gene. V lost 7 bases to trimming and J lost 6 bases; unmatched junction nucleotides: 10. The length of the CDR3 is 16 residues. The sample taken for sequencing was peripheral blood. The chain carries TRBV5-1 and TRBJ2-2; 12 bases agree with TRBD2. The sequence derives from a man aged 40-49 years with acute or convalescent COVID-19. The CDR3 DNA is TGCGCCAGCGCAAATCCGGGACTAGCGGGTTCCGGGGAGCTGTTTTTT. Its translation: CASANPGLAGSGELFF.